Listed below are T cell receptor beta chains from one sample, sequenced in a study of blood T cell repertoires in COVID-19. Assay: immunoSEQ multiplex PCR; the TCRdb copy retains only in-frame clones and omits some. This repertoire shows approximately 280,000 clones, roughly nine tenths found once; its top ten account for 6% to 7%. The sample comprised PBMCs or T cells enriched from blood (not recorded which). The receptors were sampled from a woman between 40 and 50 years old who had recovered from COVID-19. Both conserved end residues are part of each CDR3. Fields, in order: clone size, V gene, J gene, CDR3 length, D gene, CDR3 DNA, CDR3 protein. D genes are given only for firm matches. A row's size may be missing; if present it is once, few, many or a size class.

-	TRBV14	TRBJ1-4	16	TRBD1	TGTGCCAGCAGCCAATCTACAGGGGGCTCTAATGAAAAACTGTTTTTT	CASSQSTGGSNEKLFF
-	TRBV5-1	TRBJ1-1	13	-	TGCGCCAGCAGCCCGGGACAGAACACTGAAGCTTTCTTT	CASSPGQNTEAFF
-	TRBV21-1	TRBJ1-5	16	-	TGTGCCAGCAGCATACTAACAGGTTATAGCAATCAGCCCCAGCATTTT	CASSILTGYSNQPQHF
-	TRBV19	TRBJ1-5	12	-	TGTGCCAGTAGTATTAGAGGGGGGCCCCAGCATTTT	CASSIRGGPQHF
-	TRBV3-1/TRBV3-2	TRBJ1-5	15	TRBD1	TGTGCCAGCAGCCAAACCACAGGGGCAGATCAGCCCCAGCATTTT	CASSQTTGADQPQHF
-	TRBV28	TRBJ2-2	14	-	TGTGCCAGCAGTTTAAACAGGGACACCGGGGAGCTGTTTTTT	CASSLNRDTGELFF
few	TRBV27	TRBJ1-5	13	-	TGTGCCAGCAGTTTAAGTCAGGGGCAGCCCCAGCATTTT	CASSLSQGQPQHF
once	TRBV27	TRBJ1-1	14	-	TGTGCCAGCAGGTTCGGGGGGATGAACACTGAAGCTTTCTTT	CASRFGGMNTEAFF
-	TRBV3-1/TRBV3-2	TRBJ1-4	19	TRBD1	TGTGCCAGCAGCCAATGGACAGGGGCCCGCGCTGCAACTAATGAAAAACTGTTTTTT	CASSQWTGARAATNEKLFF
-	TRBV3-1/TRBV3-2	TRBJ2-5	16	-	TGTGCCAGCAGCCAATGGGCAGGCAGGGGGGATATGACCCAGTACTTC	CASSQWAGRGDMTQYF
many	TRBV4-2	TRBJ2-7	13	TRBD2	TGTGCCAGCAGCCAAGATGGCGACCGGGAGGTCCACTTC	CASSQDGDREVHF
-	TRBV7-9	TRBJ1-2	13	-	TGTGCCAGCAGCTCCGACAGACCCTATGGCTACACCTTC	CASSSDRPYGYTF
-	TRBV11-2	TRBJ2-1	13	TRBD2	TGTGCCAGCAGCTTAGTCGCTAGCGGGAGGGGGTTCTTC	CASSLVASGRGFF
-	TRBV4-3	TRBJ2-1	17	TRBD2	TGCGCCAGCAGCCTTATTTTCGGGACTAGCGGGAGCAATGAGCAGTTCTTC	CASSLIFGTSGSNEQFF
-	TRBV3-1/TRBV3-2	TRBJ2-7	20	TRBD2	TGTGCCAGCAGCCAAGATAGGTCTAGCGGCGTCGGGCCCAATGGTTACGAGCAGTACTTC	CASSQDRSSGVGPNGYEQYF
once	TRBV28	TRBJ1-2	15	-	TGTGCCAGCAGCTTAACAGGGCTCCCTAACTATGGCTACACCTTC	CASSLTGLPNYGYTF
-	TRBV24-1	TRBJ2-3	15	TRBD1	TGTGCCACCAGTGATCCGACAGGGGACACAGATACGCAGTATTTT	CATSDPTGDTDTQYF
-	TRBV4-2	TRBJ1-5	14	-	TGTGCCAGCAGCCAAGAACAGACAAATCAGCCCCAGCATTTT	CASSQEQTNQPQHF
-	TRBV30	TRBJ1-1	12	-	TGTGCCTGTTCAGGGTACGCCACTGAAGCTTTCTTT	CACSGYATEAFF
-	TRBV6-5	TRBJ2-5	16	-	TGTGCCAGCAGTTACCGGGTCACACAGGGAGACGAGACCCAGTACTTC	CASSYRVTQGDETQYF
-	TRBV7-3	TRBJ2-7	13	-	TGTGCCAGCAGCTTAAATCAGGGTAACGAGCAGTACTTC	CASSLNQGNEQYF
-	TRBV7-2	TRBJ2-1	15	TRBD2	TGTGCCAGCAGCTTAGCGTCTAGCGGGTTCAATGAGCAGTTCTTC	CASSLASSGFNEQFF
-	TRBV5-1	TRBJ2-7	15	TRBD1	TGCGCCAGCAGCTCCCCGGCCGGGACAGGGTTCGAGCAGTACTTC	CASSSPAGTGFEQYF
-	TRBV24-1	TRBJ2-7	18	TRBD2	TGTGCCACCAGTGATTCCTTACACGGGACTAGCGGGAGCTACGAGCAGTACTTC	CATSDSLHGTSGSYEQYF
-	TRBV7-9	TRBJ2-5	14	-	TGTGCCAGCAGCTTACGTTCAGGGCAAGAGACCCAGTACTTC	CASSLRSGQETQYF
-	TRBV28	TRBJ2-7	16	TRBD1	TGTGCCAGCAGTGCAGCCGGGACAGGGGGATCCTACGAGCAGTACTTC	CASSAAGTGGSYEQYF
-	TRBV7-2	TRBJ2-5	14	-	TGTGCCAGCAGCTTAGCGGGGGCTGGGGAGACCCAGTACTTC	CASSLAGAGETQYF
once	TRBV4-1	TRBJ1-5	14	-	TGCGCCAGCAGCCAAGCTTATAGCAATCAGCCCCAGCATTTT	CASSQAYSNQPQHF
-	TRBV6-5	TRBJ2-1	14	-	TGTGCCAGCAGTTACAGGCGGGATCGGGGTGAGCAGTTCTTC	CASSYRRDRGEQFF
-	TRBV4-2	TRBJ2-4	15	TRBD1	TGTGCCAGCAGCCAAGTGGGACAGGGGGAGGACATTCAGTACTTC	CASSQVGQGEDIQYF
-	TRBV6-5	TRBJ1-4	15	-	TGTGCCAGCAGTCCCGTGGGGGGGGCGGTTGAAAAACTGTTTTTT	CASSPVGGAVEKLFF
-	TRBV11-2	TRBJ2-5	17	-	TGTGCCAGCAGCTCCCCACGGGTGCTGAATTCTCAAGAGACCCAGTACTTC	CASSSPRVLNSQETQYF
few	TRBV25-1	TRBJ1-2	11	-	TGTGCCAGCAGTGAGAGCTATGGCTACACCTTC	CASSESYGYTF
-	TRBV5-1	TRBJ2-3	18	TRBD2	TGCGCCAGCAGCCCCGGACTAGCGGGAGGAGCTACCACAGATACGCAGTATTTT	CASSPGLAGGATTDTQYF
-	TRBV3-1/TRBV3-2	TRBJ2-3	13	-	TGTGCCAGCAGCCAAGTACGGGGGGATACGCAGTATTTT	CASSQVRGDTQYF
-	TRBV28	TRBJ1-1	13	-	TGTGCCAGCACGGCCAGGGGGAACACTGAAGCTTTCTTT	CASTARGNTEAFF
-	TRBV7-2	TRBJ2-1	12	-	TGTGCCAGCAGCGCCACCGGCGGTGAGCAGTTCTTC	CASSATGGEQFF
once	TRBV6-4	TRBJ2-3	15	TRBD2	TGTGCCAGCAGTGTAGCGGGAGGGGGGACAGATACGCAGTATTTT	CASSVAGGGTDTQYF
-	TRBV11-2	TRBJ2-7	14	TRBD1	TGTGCCAGCAGTACAGAATCAGGGGGCTACGAGCAGTACTTC	CASSTESGGYEQYF
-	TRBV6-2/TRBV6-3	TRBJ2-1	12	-	TGTGCCAGCAGTCCATGGAGAAATGAGCAGTTCTTC	CASSPWRNEQFF
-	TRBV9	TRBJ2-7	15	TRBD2	TGTGCCAGCAGCGTAGCCAGCGGGAGTTTCTACGAGCAGTACTTC	CASSVASGSFYEQYF
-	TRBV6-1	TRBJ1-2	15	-	TGTGCCAGCAGTGAAGGAGGCCTCTTGGGCTATGGCTACACCTTC	CASSEGGLLGYGYTF
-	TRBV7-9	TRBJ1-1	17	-	TGTGCCAGCAGCCCCGGACGGGGAATGGTCATGAACACTGAAGCTTTCTTT	CASSPGRGMVMNTEAFF
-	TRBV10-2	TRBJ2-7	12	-	TGCGCCAGCAGTAATATTCTCTACGAGCAGTACTTC	CASSNILYEQYF
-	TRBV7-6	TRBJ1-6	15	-	TGTGCCAGCAGCTTAGCTCCAGAAACTAATTCACCCCTCCACTTT	CASSLAPETNSPLHF
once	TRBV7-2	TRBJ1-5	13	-	TGTGCCAGCGGACAGCAAAGGGGTCAGCCCCAGCATTTT	CASGQQRGQPQHF
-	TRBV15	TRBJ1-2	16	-	TGTGCCACCAGCAGAGATGCGGCATCGGCTAACTATGGCTACACCTTC	CATSRDAASANYGYTF